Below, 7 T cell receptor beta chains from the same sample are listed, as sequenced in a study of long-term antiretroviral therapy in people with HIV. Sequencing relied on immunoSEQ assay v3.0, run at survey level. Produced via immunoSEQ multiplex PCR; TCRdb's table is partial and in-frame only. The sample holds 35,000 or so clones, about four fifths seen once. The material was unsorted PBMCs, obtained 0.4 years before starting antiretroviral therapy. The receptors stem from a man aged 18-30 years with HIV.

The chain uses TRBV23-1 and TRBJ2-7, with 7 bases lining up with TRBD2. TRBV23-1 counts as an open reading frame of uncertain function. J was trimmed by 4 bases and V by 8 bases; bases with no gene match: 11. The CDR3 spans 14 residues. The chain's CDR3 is CASLLGGGRYEQYF. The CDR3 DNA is TGCGCCAGCCTCCTGGGGGGGGGTCGGTACGAGCAGTACTTC.

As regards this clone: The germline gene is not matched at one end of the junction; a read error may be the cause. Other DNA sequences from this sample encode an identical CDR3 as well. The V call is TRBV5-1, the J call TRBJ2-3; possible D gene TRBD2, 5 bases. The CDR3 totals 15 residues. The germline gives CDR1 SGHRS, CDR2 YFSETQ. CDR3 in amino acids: CASSLRLLGADTQYF. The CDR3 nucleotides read TGCGCCAGTAGCTTACGCCTCCTCGGGGCAGATACGCAGTATTTT.

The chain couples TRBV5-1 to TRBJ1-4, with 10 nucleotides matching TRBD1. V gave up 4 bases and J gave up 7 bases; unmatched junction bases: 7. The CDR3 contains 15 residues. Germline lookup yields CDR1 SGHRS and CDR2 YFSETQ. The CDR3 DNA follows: TGCGCCAGCAGCCGAGACGACAGGGGGCGTGAAAAACTGTTTTTT. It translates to CASSRDDRGREKLFF. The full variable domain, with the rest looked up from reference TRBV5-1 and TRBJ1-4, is KAGVTQTPRYLIKTRGQQVTLSCSPISGHRSVSWYQQTPGQGLQFLFEYFSETQRNKGNFPGRFSGRQFSNSRSEMNVSTLELGDSALYLCASSRDDRGREKLFFGSGTQLSVL.

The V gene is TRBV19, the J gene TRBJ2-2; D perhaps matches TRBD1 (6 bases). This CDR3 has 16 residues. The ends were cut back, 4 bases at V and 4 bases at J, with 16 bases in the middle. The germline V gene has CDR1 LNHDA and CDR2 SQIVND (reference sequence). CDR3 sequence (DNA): TGTGCCAGTAGTAAAACAGGGCCTCTCACCACCGGGGAGCTGTTTTTT. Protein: CASSKTGPLTTGELFF.

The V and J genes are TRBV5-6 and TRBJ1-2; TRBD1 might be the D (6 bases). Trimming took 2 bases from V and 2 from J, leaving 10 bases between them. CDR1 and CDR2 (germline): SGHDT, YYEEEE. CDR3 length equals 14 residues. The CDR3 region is CASSFGTGNYGYTF. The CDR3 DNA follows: TGTGCCAGCAGCTTTGGAACAGGGAACTATGGCTACACCTTC.

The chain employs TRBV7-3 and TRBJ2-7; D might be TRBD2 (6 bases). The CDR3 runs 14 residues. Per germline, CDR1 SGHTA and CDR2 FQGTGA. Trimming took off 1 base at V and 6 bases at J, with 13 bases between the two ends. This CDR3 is CASSLNSDGGEQYF. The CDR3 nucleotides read TGTGCCAGCAGCTTAAATTCTGACGGGGGCGAGCAGTACTTC.

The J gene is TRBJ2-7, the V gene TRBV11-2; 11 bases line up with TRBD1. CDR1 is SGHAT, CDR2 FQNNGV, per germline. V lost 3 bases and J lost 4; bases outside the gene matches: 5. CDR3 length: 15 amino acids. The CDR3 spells CASSFSGTGGYEQYF. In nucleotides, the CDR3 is TGTGCCAGCAGCTTTTCCGGGACAGGGGGATACGAGCAGTACTTC.